This T cell receptor (beta chain) comes out of a study of shared clonotypes between healthy human individuals. Whole-study context: Used for every donor were three CD4 naive, three CD4 memory, two CD8 naive and one CD8 memory plate. Overall study findings and caveats: Tissues were not sampled, only blood, and their repertoires likely differ.

Clones were sequenced by immunoSEQ multiplex PCR, and TCRdb holds only the in-frame ones, with some missing. The sample carries about 1 million clones, about 76% recorded once. Worth noting for this clone: The antigen remains undetermined.

The V end lost 7 bases, the J end lost 8 bases, and 20 bases lay between the germline ends. The CDR3 covers 14 residues. In germline, CDR1 is LNHDA, CDR2 SQIVND (reference sequence). The sequenced sample consisted of memory CD4+ T cells sorted from blood. Subset here: CD45RA-negative fraction. The TCR was taken from a man aged 18 to 30 in good health. The chain recombines TRBV19 with TRBJ1-1; D unclear. The CDR3, as DNA: TGTGCCAGTACTAAAAGGTGGCCCCACGCCGAAGCTTTCTTT. Translating it yields CASTKRWPHAEAFF.